The TCR beta chain described here comes from a study of CD4+ T cells in melanoma. Findings and limits, study-wide: A reported correlation linked neoantigen-specific CD4+ T cells to CD8+, macrophage and B cell function.

Assay: immunoSEQ multiplex PCR; the TCRdb copy retains only in-frame clones and omits some. The sample lists around 100,000 clones, roughly 90% occurring once. This CDR3 comprises 11 residues. With 0 bases removed from V and 2 bases from J, the gap between germline ends came to 1 base. Germline CDR1 is SQVTM and CDR2 is ANQGSEA. This clone was picked up one time. Antigen specificity is unknown. The sample comprised peripheral blood. The chain couples TRBV29-1 to TRBJ2-5; no definite D call. This sequence originates from a human donor with melanoma. In DNA form, the CDR3 reads TGCAGCGTTGAAGAACAAGAGACCCAGTACTTC. Protein sequence: CSVEEQETQYF.